The clone carrying this T cell receptor (beta chain) was detected once. The data stem from a study of T-cell memory formation after mild COVID-19. Germline lookup yields CDR1 SGHAT and CDR2 FQNNGV. CDR3 length: 13 amino acids. V was clipped by 3 bases and J by 6 bases, with 8 bases between them. In TCRdb, the 5' RACE reads were re-called with MiXCR into one record per CDR3 protein. The sample lists 350,000 to 500,000 distinct CDR3 sequences, more than 20% seen once, with 13% in the top ten. Sequenced: PBMCs or a T cell subset sorted from them (not recorded which). The clonotype comes from an adult woman who had mild COVID-19 (a few samples of this study predate the infection). Cell type and time point are not known. The rearrangement links TRBV11-2 to TRBJ2-2; D not resolved. The CDR3 loop reads CASSFSGSGELFF. The CDR3 coding sequence is TGTGCCAGCAGCTTTAGTGGTTCCGGGGAGCTGTTTTTT.